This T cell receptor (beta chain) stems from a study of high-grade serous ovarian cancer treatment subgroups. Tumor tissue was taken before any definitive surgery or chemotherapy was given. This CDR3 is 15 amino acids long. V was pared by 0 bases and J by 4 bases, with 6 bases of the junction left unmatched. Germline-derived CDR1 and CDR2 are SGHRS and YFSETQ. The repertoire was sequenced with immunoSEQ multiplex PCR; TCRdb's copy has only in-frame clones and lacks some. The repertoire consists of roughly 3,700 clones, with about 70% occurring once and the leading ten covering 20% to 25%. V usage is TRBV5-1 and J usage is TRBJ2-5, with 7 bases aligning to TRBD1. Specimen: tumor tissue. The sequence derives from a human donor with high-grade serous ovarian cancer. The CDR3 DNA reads TGCGCCAGCAGCTTGGGACAGGGATTCAGAGAGACCCAGTACTTC. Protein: CASSLGQGFRETQYF.